This record looks at one TCR beta chain sequence and its context. Germline trimming cut 6 bases from V and 4 bases from J; bases unmatched to any gene: 3. This CDR3 is built from 14 residues. Germline V CDR1 and CDR2: ENHRY, SYGVKD. The data are from a study of blood T cell repertoires in COVID-19. About the study: PBMCs, B-cell-depleted T cells, or T cells were the source of the cDNA or gDNA that made up the material.

Participant reports of clinical history set cohort assignment. Cohort 3 recovery required two negative PCRs, clearance, or symptom resolution. Profiling relied on immunoSEQ multiplex PCR, and the TCRdb table lists in-frame clones only, not all of them. The sample holds about 300,000 clones, about nine tenths seen once. Sequenced sample: PBMCs or T cells enriched from blood (not recorded which). This clonotype was sampled from a man younger than 40 who had recovered from COVID-19. The rearrangement uses TRBV10-3 and TRBJ2-2; 9 bases are a match to TRBD1. The CDR3: CAIRGQGGTGELFF. The CDR3 bases are TGTGCCATCAGGGGACAGGGCGGCACCGGGGAGCTGTTTTTT.